This T cell receptor beta chain was documented in a study of cytotoxic CD8 clonotypes in ibrutinib-treated CLL. Whole-study findings and limits: Contraction or stability on treatment was seen for public clonotypes, which were uncommon.

A note on this clone: Its antigen is unknown.

In germline, CDR1 is SEHNR, CDR2 FQNEAQ (reference sequence). The CDR3 spans 15 residues. Trimming cost V 4 bases and J 4 bases; bases outside gene matches: 3. Method: immunoSEQ multiplex PCR; TCRdb's copy keeps in-frame clones and lacks some. Of about 250,000 clones in the sample, 70% were seen once. The sequence was collected from a human donor with chronic lymphocytic leukemia. The rearrangement joins TRBV7-9 to TRBJ2-2, with 10 bases identical to TRBD2. The source was PBMCs, collected after 24 months of ibrutinib treatment. In DNA form, the CDR3 reads TGTGCCAGCAGCTCCAGGACTAGCGGCACCGGGGAGCTGTTTTTT. This translates into CASSSRTSGTGELFF. Drawing the rest from reference TRBV7-9 and TRBJ2-2, the complete variable domain is DTGVSQNPRHKITKRGQNVTFRCDPISEHNRLYWYRQTLGQGPEFLTYFQNEAQLEKSRLLSDRFSAERPKGSFSTLEIQRTEQGDSAMYLCASSSRTSGTGELFFGEGSRLTVL.